The TCR beta chain under discussion was sequenced for a study of T cell repertoires in cytomegalovirus infection. Turning to the study itself: Matching HLA type and CMV infection were both indicated by public TCR beta signatures. Whole-study findings and limits: Across the ex vivo response, the dominant clonotypes were HLA-C-restricted CMV-specific TCR beta clonotypes.

This clonotype has just a few counts. The antigen is unknown. The germline V gene has CDR1 MNHEY and CDR2 SMNVEV (reference sequence). The junction had 5 bases not matched to a gene; V was cut back by 8 bases and J by 8 bases. The CDR3 is made up of 12 amino acids. TCRdb redid the calling of the reads with MiXCR, one entry per CDR3 protein. The table includes some 800,000 distinct CDR3 sequences, around a third detected once. The J gene is TRBJ2-3, the V gene TRBV27, with TRBD2 matching over 9 bases. This specimen was cultured CD8+ T cells from PBMCs, taken from culture after CMV antigen stimulation. This TCR came from a human donor in good health (CMV status not recorded). Some clones in this sample may be carry-over from other donors' samples. The CDR3, as DNA: TGTGCCAGCCGACGAGCGGGGGGTACGCAGTATTTT. Its protein is CASRRAGGTQYF.